Listed below are T cell receptor beta chains from one sample, sequenced in a study of cytomegalovirus exposure and HLA in healthy donors. Assay used: immunoSEQ multiplex PCR; TCRdb lists only in-frame clones, some missing. Among 120,000 or so clones listed, 74% were seen once. What was sequenced was PBMCs. These receptors were obtained from a man aged 40-49 years in good health and CMV-seropositive. CDR3s include the opening cysteine and the closing phenylalanine or tryptophan. A D gene is named only where the DNA matches it firmly. Size tells how often a clone was seen (once, few, many) or the class of an expanded clone, and some rows leave it out.

abundance: .; d_gene: .; v_gene: TRBV6-5; j_gene: TRBJ1-2; CDR3aa: CASSLGGNYGYTF; CDR3nt: TGTGCCAGCAGCCTGGGGGGTAACTATGGCTACACCTTC
abundance: few; d_gene: TRBD1; v_gene: TRBV29-1; j_gene: TRBJ2-5; CDR3aa: CSVEGTGDLETQYF; CDR3nt: TGCAGCGTTGAAGGGACAGGGGATCTGGAGACCCAGTACTTC
abundance: .; d_gene: .; v_gene: TRBV11-1; j_gene: TRBJ2-7; CDR3aa: CASSLGRSAYEQYF; CDR3nt: TGTGCCAGCAGCTTAGGCAGGTCGGCCTACGAGCAGTACTTC
abundance: .; d_gene: TRBD2; v_gene: TRBV9; j_gene: TRBJ2-3; CDR3aa: CASSVATSGRAGTDTQYF; CDR3nt: TGTGCCAGCAGCGTAGCTACTAGCGGGAGGGCCGGGACAGATACGCAGTATTTT
abundance: .; d_gene: TRBD1; v_gene: TRBV5-6; j_gene: TRBJ2-7; CDR3aa: CASSLARQGPPYEQYF; CDR3nt: TGTGCCAGCAGCTTGGCCAGACAGGGCCCGCCCTACGAGCAGTACTTC
abundance: .; d_gene: .; v_gene: TRBV5-4; j_gene: TRBJ2-3; CDR3aa: CASSRRGGASDTQYF; CDR3nt: TGTGCCAGCAGCCGGAGGGGGGGGGCCTCAGATACGCAGTATTTT
abundance: .; d_gene: .; v_gene: TRBV5-1; j_gene: TRBJ1-4; CDR3aa: CASSPDGRGEKLFF; CDR3nt: TGCGCCAGCAGCCCTGACGGGAGGGGAGAAAAACTGTTTTTT
abundance: .; d_gene: TRBD1; v_gene: TRBV5-8; j_gene: TRBJ1-2; CDR3aa: CASSVDRESGYTF; CDR3nt: TGTGCCAGCAGCGTCGACAGGGAAAGTGGCTACACCTTC
abundance: .; d_gene: .; v_gene: TRBV30; j_gene: TRBJ1-4; CDR3aa: CAWRMGAGPTKLFF; CDR3nt: TGTGCCTGGAGAATGGGAGCCGGCCCCACAAAACTGTTTTTT
abundance: .; d_gene: .; v_gene: TRBV6-5; j_gene: TRBJ1-1; CDR3aa: CASSYSRGPNTEAFF; CDR3nt: TGTGCCAGCAGTTACTCCAGGGGCCCGAACACTGAAGCTTTCTTT
abundance: once; d_gene: TRBD1; v_gene: TRBV7-3; j_gene: TRBJ2-1; CDR3aa: CASSSPGTAYNEQFF; CDR3nt: TGTGCCAGCAGCAGCCCCGGGACAGCCTACAATGAGCAGTTCTTC
abundance: .; d_gene: .; v_gene: TRBV29-1; j_gene: TRBJ2-1; CDR3aa: CSAANNEQFF; CDR3nt: TGCAGCGCCGCTAACAATGAGCAGTTCTTC
abundance: .; d_gene: .; v_gene: TRBV5-4; j_gene: TRBJ1-2; CDR3aa: CASSQRGVNIYGYTF; CDR3nt: TGTGCCAGCAGCCAGCGGGGGGTGAATATCTATGGCTACACCTTC
abundance: .; d_gene: .; v_gene: TRBV19; j_gene: TRBJ2-3; CDR3aa: CASSPSSGTDTQYF; CDR3nt: TGTGCCAGTAGTCCCTCTAGCGGCACAGATACGCAGTATTTT
abundance: .; d_gene: .; v_gene: TRBV18; j_gene: TRBJ1-2; CDR3aa: CASSPMKGRGYGYTF; CDR3nt: TGTGCCAGCTCACCAATGAAAGGGAGGGGGTATGGCTACACCTTC
abundance: .; d_gene: .; v_gene: TRBV14; j_gene: TRBJ1-2; CDR3aa: CASSQDLRVDGYTF; CDR3nt: TGTGCCAGCAGCCAAGATCTGCGGGTCGATGGCTACACCTTC
abundance: .; d_gene: .; v_gene: TRBV7-2; j_gene: TRBJ2-1; CDR3aa: CASSLPPFNEQFF; CDR3nt: TGTGCCAGCAGCTTACCCCCTTTCAATGAGCAGTTCTTC
abundance: .; d_gene: .; v_gene: TRBV4-3; j_gene: TRBJ2-1; CDR3aa: CASSQDLSGRNEQFF; CDR3nt: TGCGCCAGCAGCCAAGATCTATCGGGGAGGAATGAGCAGTTCTTC
abundance: .; d_gene: TRBD2; v_gene: TRBV27; j_gene: TRBJ2-2; CDR3aa: CASSFRTSGTGELFF; CDR3nt: TGTGCCAGCAGTTTTCGGACTAGCGGGACCGGGGAGCTGTTTTTT
abundance: .; d_gene: .; v_gene: TRBV15; j_gene: TRBJ2-3; CDR3aa: CATCREVTDTQYF; CDR3nt: TGTGCCACCTGCCGCGAGGTCACAGATACGCAGTATTTT
abundance: .; d_gene: .; v_gene: TRBV6-5; j_gene: TRBJ1-5; CDR3aa: CASRGPGDQPQHF; CDR3nt: TGTGCCAGCAGGGGGCCAGGCGATCAGCCCCAGCATTTT
abundance: .; d_gene: .; v_gene: TRBV29-1; j_gene: TRBJ2-1; CDR3aa: CSVEPTGGNEQFF; CDR3nt: TGCAGCGTTGAGCCCACAGGCGGCAATGAGCAGTTCTTC
abundance: .; d_gene: TRBD2; v_gene: TRBV11-2; j_gene: TRBJ2-5; CDR3aa: CASSLGGTSLWETQYF; CDR3nt: TGTGCCAGCAGCTTGGGTGGGACTAGCTTATGGGAGACCCAGTACTTC
abundance: few; d_gene: TRBD2; v_gene: TRBV5-3; j_gene: TRBJ2-2; CDR3aa: CARSSGLAGGPGELFF; CDR3nt: TGTGCCAGAAGCTCGGGACTAGCGGGGGGGCCCGGGGAGCTGTTTTTT
abundance: .; d_gene: .; v_gene: TRBV27; j_gene: TRBJ2-1; CDR3aa: CASSPGNEQFF; CDR3nt: TGTGCCAGCAGCCCCGGCAATGAGCAGTTCTTC
abundance: .; d_gene: .; v_gene: TRBV6-1; j_gene: TRBJ1-1; CDR3aa: CASSEVSGETEAFF; CDR3nt: TGTGCCAGCAGTGAAGTCTCAGGGGAAACTGAAGCTTTCTTT
abundance: .; d_gene: TRBD2; v_gene: TRBV10-3; j_gene: TRBJ2-1; CDR3aa: CAISVYERERPDEQFF; CDR3nt: TGTGCCATCAGTGTCTACGAGCGGGAGAGGCCCGATGAGCAGTTCTTC
abundance: .; d_gene: TRBD1; v_gene: TRBV30; j_gene: TRBJ1-5; CDR3aa: CAWQGGAGHQPQHF; CDR3nt: TGTGCCTGGCAGGGGGGCGCAGGGCATCAGCCCCAGCATTTT
abundance: .; d_gene: TRBD2; v_gene: TRBV27; j_gene: TRBJ2-7; CDR3aa: CASSLQRDGGEQYF; CDR3nt: TGTGCCAGCAGTTTACAGCGGGATGGAGGCGAGCAGTACTTC
abundance: .; d_gene: TRBD2; v_gene: TRBV7-2; j_gene: TRBJ2-2; CDR3aa: CASSSVAGGAGELFF; CDR3nt: TGTGCCAGCAGCTCCGTGGCGGGAGGCGCCGGGGAGCTGTTTTTT
abundance: .; d_gene: TRBD2; v_gene: TRBV6-5; j_gene: TRBJ2-7; CDR3aa: CAATRLAGEGEQYF; CDR3nt: TGTGCCGCAACTCGACTAGCGGGAGAAGGGGAGCAGTACTTC
abundance: .; d_gene: .; v_gene: TRBV11-2; j_gene: TRBJ2-5; CDR3aa: CASSRGHQETQYF; CDR3nt: TGTGCCAGCAGTCGCGGCCACCAAGAGACCCAGTACTTC
abundance: .; d_gene: .; v_gene: TRBV6-5; j_gene: TRBJ1-3; CDR3aa: CASRPGISGNTIYF; CDR3nt: TGTGCCAGCAGACCCGGGATCTCTGGAAACACCATATATTTT
abundance: few; d_gene: TRBD2; v_gene: TRBV4-2; j_gene: TRBJ2-3; CDR3aa: CASSPATSGVTDTQYF; CDR3nt: TGTGCCAGCAGCCCAGCGACTAGCGGGGTAACGGATACGCAGTATTTT
abundance: .; d_gene: TRBD1; v_gene: TRBV4-1; j_gene: TRBJ2-1; CDR3aa: CASSVGQGSDEQFF; CDR3nt: TGCGCCAGCAGCGTCGGACAGGGGTCCGATGAGCAGTTCTTC
abundance: .; d_gene: .; v_gene: TRBV28; j_gene: TRBJ1-5; CDR3aa: CASSRSPDSNQPQHF; CDR3nt: TGTGCCAGCAGCCGGAGTCCAGACAGCAATCAGCCCCAGCATTTT
abundance: .; d_gene: .; v_gene: TRBV6-1; j_gene: TRBJ2-5; CDR3aa: CASSQARGETQYF; CDR3nt: TGTGCCAGCAGCCAGGCCCGGGGGGAGACCCAGTACTTC
abundance: few; d_gene: .; v_gene: TRBV4-3; j_gene: TRBJ2-7; CDR3aa: CASSQDALPFPPYEQYF; CDR3nt: TGCGCCAGCAGCCAAGATGCGCTACCCTTCCCCCCCTACGAGCAGTACTTC
abundance: few; d_gene: TRBD2; v_gene: TRBV9; j_gene: TRBJ2-7; CDR3aa: CASSSGGGAYEQYF; CDR3nt: TGTGCCAGCAGTAGCGGGGGGGGAGCCTACGAGCAGTACTTC
abundance: .; d_gene: TRBD1; v_gene: TRBV5-6; j_gene: TRBJ2-7; CDR3aa: CASSQTGQGAYEQYF; CDR3nt: TGTGCCAGCAGCCAAACGGGACAGGGGGCCTACGAGCAGTACTTC
abundance: .; d_gene: TRBD1; v_gene: TRBV6-4; j_gene: TRBJ2-3; CDR3aa: CASSAGTGGTDTQYF; CDR3nt: TGTGCCAGCAGCGCGGGGACAGGGGGAACAGATACGCAGTATTTT
abundance: .; d_gene: TRBD1; v_gene: TRBV7-6; j_gene: TRBJ2-1; CDR3aa: CASSLGDRGNEQFF; CDR3nt: TGTGCCAGCAGCTTAGGGGACAGGGGTAATGAGCAGTTCTTC
abundance: .; d_gene: TRBD1; v_gene: TRBV30; j_gene: TRBJ1-2; CDR3aa: CAWTIGTGHGYTF; CDR3nt: TGTGCCTGGACAATTGGGACAGGCCATGGCTACACCTTC
abundance: .; d_gene: .; v_gene: TRBV4-3; j_gene: TRBJ2-2; CDR3aa: CASSQAMRDTGELFF; CDR3nt: TGCGCCAGCAGCCAAGCAATGAGGGACACCGGGGAGCTGTTTTTT
abundance: .; d_gene: .; v_gene: TRBV9; j_gene: TRBJ1-1; CDR3aa: CASSTTGIEAFF; CDR3nt: TGTGCCAGCAGCACTACAGGGATAGAAGCTTTCTTT
abundance: few; d_gene: TRBD1; v_gene: TRBV28; j_gene: TRBJ1-5; CDR3aa: CATFDRGLDQPQHF; CDR3nt: TGTGCCACCTTTGACAGGGGGCTTGATCAGCCCCAGCATTTT
abundance: .; d_gene: .; v_gene: TRBV29-1; j_gene: TRBJ2-1; CDR3aa: CSALPQGYNEQFF; CDR3nt: TGCAGCGCCCTTCCGCAGGGCTACAATGAGCAGTTCTTC
abundance: .; d_gene: .; v_gene: TRBV6-5; j_gene: TRBJ2-1; CDR3aa: CASSYSLGNSYNEQFF; CDR3nt: TGTGCCAGCAGTTACTCGCTCGGGAACTCCTACAATGAGCAGTTCTTC
abundance: .; d_gene: .; v_gene: TRBV5-1; j_gene: TRBJ1-1; CDR3aa: CASSLDLGQNTEAFF; CDR3nt: TGCGCCAGCAGCTTGGATTTGGGGCAGAACACTGAAGCTTTCTTT
abundance: .; d_gene: .; v_gene: TRBV7-6; j_gene: TRBJ1-1; CDR3aa: CASSLVPGGMNTEAFF; CDR3nt: TGTGCCAGCAGCTTAGTTCCGGGGGGTATGAACACTGAAGCTTTCTTT
abundance: .; d_gene: .; v_gene: TRBV10-3; j_gene: TRBJ2-1; CDR3aa: CAIRGSGSSSGEQFF; CDR3nt: TGTGCCATCAGAGGATCCGGGTCCTCCTCGGGTGAGCAGTTCTTC
abundance: .; d_gene: TRBD1; v_gene: TRBV10-3; j_gene: TRBJ1-1; CDR3aa: CAISERGTGGGSTEAFF; CDR3nt: TGTGCCATCAGTGAGCGGGGGACAGGGGGCGGGAGCACTGAAGCTTTCTTT
abundance: .; d_gene: .; v_gene: TRBV7-2; j_gene: TRBJ1-3; CDR3aa: CASSFPSPGNTIYF; CDR3nt: TGTGCCAGCAGCTTCCCCAGTCCTGGAAACACCATATATTTT
abundance: .; d_gene: .; v_gene: TRBV6-6; j_gene: TRBJ2-2; CDR3aa: CASHRGTDTGELFF; CDR3nt: TGTGCCAGCCATAGGGGTACCGACACCGGGGAGCTGTTTTTT
abundance: .; d_gene: .; v_gene: TRBV6-6; j_gene: TRBJ2-5; CDR3aa: CASSYRGGQETQYF; CDR3nt: TGTGCCAGCAGTTACAGGGGGGGCCAAGAGACCCAGTACTTC
abundance: .; d_gene: .; v_gene: TRBV5-1; j_gene: TRBJ1-4; CDR3aa: CASSREVGVTNEKLFF; CDR3nt: TGCGCCAGCAGCCGGGAGGTTGGTGTAACTAATGAAAAACTGTTTTTT
abundance: .; d_gene: .; v_gene: TRBV6-5; j_gene: TRBJ2-7; CDR3aa: CASSYQTGYSEQYF; CDR3nt: TGTGCCAGCAGTTATCAAACAGGGTACTCCGAGCAGTACTTC
abundance: few; d_gene: .; v_gene: TRBV28; j_gene: TRBJ1-5; CDR3aa: CASSLGGAPSRQPQHF; CDR3nt: TGTGCCAGCAGTTTGGGGGGGGCGCCTTCTCGTCAGCCCCAGCATTTT
abundance: .; d_gene: .; v_gene: TRBV19; j_gene: TRBJ1-5; CDR3aa: CASSISQRSNQPQHF; CDR3nt: TGTGCCAGTAGTATTTCGCAACGGAGCAATCAGCCCCAGCATTTT
abundance: .; d_gene: .; v_gene: TRBV5-1; j_gene: TRBJ2-5; CDR3aa: CASSFYSQETQYF; CDR3nt: TGCGCCAGCAGCTTCTACAGCCAAGAGACCCAGTACTTC